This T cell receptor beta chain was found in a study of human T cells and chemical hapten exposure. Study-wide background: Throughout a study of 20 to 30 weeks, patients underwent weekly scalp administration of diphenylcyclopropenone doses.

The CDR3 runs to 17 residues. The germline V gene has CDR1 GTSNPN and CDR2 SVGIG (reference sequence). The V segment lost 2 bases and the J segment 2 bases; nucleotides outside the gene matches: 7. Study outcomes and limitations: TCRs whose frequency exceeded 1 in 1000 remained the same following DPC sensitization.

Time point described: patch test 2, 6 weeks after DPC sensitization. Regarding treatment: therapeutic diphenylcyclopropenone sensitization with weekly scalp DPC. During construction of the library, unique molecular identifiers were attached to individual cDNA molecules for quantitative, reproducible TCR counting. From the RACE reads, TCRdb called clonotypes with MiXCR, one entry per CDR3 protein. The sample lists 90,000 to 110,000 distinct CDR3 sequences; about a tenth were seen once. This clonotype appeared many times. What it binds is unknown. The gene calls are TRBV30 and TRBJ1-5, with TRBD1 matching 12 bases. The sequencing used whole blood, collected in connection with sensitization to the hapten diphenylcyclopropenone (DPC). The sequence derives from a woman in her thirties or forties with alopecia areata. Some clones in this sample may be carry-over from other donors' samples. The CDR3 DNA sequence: TGTGCCTGGAGTTTGGGACAGGGGGCCAGGGGCAATCAGCCCCAGCATTTT. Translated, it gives CAWSLGQGARGNQPQHF.